Following are 9 T cell receptor beta chains from one sample sequenced in a study of shared clonotypes between healthy human individuals. Method: immunoSEQ multiplex PCR; TCRdb's copy keeps in-frame clones and lacks some. The table shows hundreds of thousands of clones, with around 72% occurring only once. The sample consisted of memory CD4+ T cells sorted from blood. Subset specified: CD45RA-negative fraction. Every receptor here comes from a woman in her 30s in good health.

Of note for this clone: The junction departs from the called germline gene at one end, perhaps through a read error. This chain uses TRBV9 with TRBJ2-1, with a possible D match to TRBD2 (5 bases). In germline, CDR1 is SGDLS, CDR2 YYNGEE. The CDR3 is made up of 15 amino acids. The CDR3 sequence is CASSNGPEAAGEKFF. The CDR3 DNA reads as TGTGCCAGCAGCAACGGCCCGGAGGCCGCTGGTGAGAAGTTCTTC. Complete variable domain (other parts from reference TRBV9 and TRBJ2-1): DSGVTQTPKHLITATGQRVTLRCSPRSGDLSVYWYQQSLDQGLQFLIQYYNGEERAKGNILERFSAQQFPDLHSELNLSSLELGDSALYFCASSNGPEAAGEKFFGPGTRLTVL.

J is TRBJ2-1 and V is TRBV11-3; 8 bases are a match to TRBD1. The trim removed 6 bases at V and 2 bases at J, leaving 6 bases unmatched. This CDR3 has 15 amino acids. Germline lookup yields CDR1 SGHNT and CDR2 YENEEA. The CDR3 sequence is CASSHDRGAYNEQFF. The CDR3, as DNA: TGTGCCAGCAGTCACGACAGGGGAGCCTACAATGAGCAGTTCTTC.

This clone was recorded once. The CDR3 reads CSVPRLSNTGELFF. The CDR3 bases are TGCAGCGTCCCCCGACTATCGAACACCGGGGAGCTGTTTTTT. J is TRBJ2-2 and V is TRBV29-1; a weak D match, TRBD2 (5 bases). CDR3 size: 14 residues. V was pared by 6 bases and J by 0 bases, with 11 bases between. CDR1 is SQVTM, CDR2 ANQGSEA, per germline.

The genes are TRBV5-4 and TRBJ1-1, with D possibly TRBD1 on 6 matching bases. Germline V lookup: CDR1 SGHNT, CDR2 YYREEE (reference sequence). The CDR3 is 11 residues long. V lost 10 bases and J 5 bases, leaving 12 bases between the germline ends. DNA for the CDR3: TGTGCCTCAAGGGGGGAGACTGAAGCTTTCTTT. Translating gives CASRGETEAFF.

The chain joins TRBV2 to TRBJ1-2; 7 bases are a match to TRBD1. The CDR3 has 13 residues. J was trimmed by 6 bases and V by 5 bases; bases with no gene match: 6. Germline-derived CDR1 and CDR2 are SNHLY and FYNNEI. CDR3 bases: TGTGCCAGCAGTAGGGGGCCCGCAGATGGCTACACCTTC. Its translation is CASSRGPADGYTF.

The rearrangement joins TRBV10-3 to TRBJ1-1, with D perhaps TRBD1 (6 bases). This CDR3 region has 13 residues. Germline V CDR1 and CDR2: ENHRY, SYGVKD. Trimming cost V 7 bases and J 3 bases, with 12 bases left between them. This chain's CDR3 is CAIKGQIHTEAFF. The CDR3 DNA reads as TGTGCCATCAAAGGACAGATTCACACTGAAGCTTTCTTT.

The V gene is TRBV19, the J gene TRBJ1-3; D ambiguous. Germline assignment: CDR1 LNHDA and CDR2 SQIVND (reference sequence). The V gene lost 8 bases and the J gene lost 0 bases, with 20 bases spanning the gap. The CDR3 is 17 residues long. CDR3 sequence: CASPPELTGISGNTIYF. CDR3 DNA: TGTGCCAGTCCCCCCGAGCTTACCGGTATCTCTGGAAACACCATATATTTT.

The rearrangement uses TRBV5-1 and TRBJ2-1, with D uncertain. The germline gives CDR1 SGHRS, CDR2 YFSETQ. The CDR3 runs to 17 residues. The V end was cut by 0 bases, the J end by 8 bases, with 21 bases between. CDR3 sequence: CASSLVVLRGFMDEQFF. In DNA form, the CDR3 reads TGCGCCAGCAGCTTGGTCGTCTTGAGAGGCTTTATGGATGAGCAGTTCTTC.

J is TRBJ2-5 and V is TRBV18, with a tentative D call TRBD1 (5 bases). V shed 6 bases and J shed 0 bases, with 20 bases lying between them. From germline, CDR1 is KGHSH and CDR2 LQKENI. This CDR3 spans 17 amino acids. CDR3 in DNA: TGTGCCAGCTCCCTACCCGTTGGACACGGATACCAAGAGACCCAGTACTTC. Translation: CASSLPVGHGYQETQYF.